This TCR beta chain appears in the sequencing data of a study of blood T cell repertoires in COVID-19. The overall study: The United States, Italy and Spain supplied acute and convalescent COVID-19 samples. The analysed material was cDNA or gDNA that came from T cells, B-cell-depleted T cells, or PBMCs.

There are 13 residues in the CDR3. Germline lookup yields CDR1 KGHDR and CDR2 SFDVKD. The V gene lost 6 bases and the J gene lost 8 bases, with 13 bases spanning the gap. Original analysis: Reference gene primer amplification gave estimated nucleated cell counts. Assay: immunoSEQ multiplex PCR; the TCRdb copy retains only in-frame clones and omits some. D and trimming were read from the DNA, whereas the V and J calls and clone size are those reported in that table. The table lists about 170,000 clones, approximately 90% of them singletons, with 5.5% to 8.5% in the top ten. The chain combines TRBV24-1 with TRBJ2-1; perhaps TRBD2 as D (6 bases). The specimen was peripheral blood. The source is a woman aged 80 or over in a cohort sampled during active or convalescent COVID-19. The CDR3: CATSSGSRYEQFF. The CDR3 DNA reads TGTGCCACCAGTTCCGGGAGTCGCTATGAGCAGTTCTTC.